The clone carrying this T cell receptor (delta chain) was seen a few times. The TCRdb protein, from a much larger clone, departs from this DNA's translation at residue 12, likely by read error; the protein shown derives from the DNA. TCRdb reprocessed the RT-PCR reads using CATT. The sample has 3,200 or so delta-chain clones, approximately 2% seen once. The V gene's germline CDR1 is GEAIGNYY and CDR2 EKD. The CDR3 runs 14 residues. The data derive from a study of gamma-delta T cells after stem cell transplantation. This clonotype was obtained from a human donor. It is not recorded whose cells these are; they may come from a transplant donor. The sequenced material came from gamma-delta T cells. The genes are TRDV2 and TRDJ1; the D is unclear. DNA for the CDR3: TGTGCCTGTGACACACTTGAGAGCACCGATAAACCCATCTTT. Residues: CACDTLESTDKPIF.